The rows below give T cell receptor beta chains drawn from one sample of a study of shared clonotypes between healthy human individuals. TCRdb's table, derived via immunoSEQ multiplex PCR, lists solely in-frame clones and lacks some. The sample has about a million clones; about 76% are singletons. Sequences were obtained from memory CD4+ T cells sorted from blood. These receptors were obtained from a young man in good health. Each CDR3 is given without its conserved first and last residue. A row's size may be missing; if present it is once, few, many or a size class.

SVAGGQNEKLF | TRBJ1-4 | TRBV29-1 | NA
ASSWGRVNYGYT | TRBJ1-2 | TRBV5-6 | NA
ASSPTPAESGKNIQY | TRBJ2-4 | TRBV28 | once
ASSWGPTAVLTEKLF | TRBJ1-4 | TRBV5-6 | NA
ASSTGAPGELF | TRBJ2-2 | TRBV19 | NA
ASSSPGSNQPQH | TRBJ1-5 | TRBV7-2 | NA
ASSPPAKNIQY | TRBJ2-4 | TRBV5-1 | NA
ASSGRPGTNPNYGYT | TRBJ1-2 | TRBV6-1 | NA
ASSFEPLRAEQY | TRBJ2-7 | TRBV28 | NA
ASSPTSGHQETQY | TRBJ2-5 | TRBV11-2 | few
ASSLYSNQPQH | TRBJ1-5 | TRBV18 | few
ASSLSGGSNEQF | TRBJ2-1 | TRBV5-1 | NA
ASSWRGSGANVLT | TRBJ2-6 | TRBV7-2 | NA
ASRSSGGYEQY | TRBJ2-7 | TRBV6-1 | once
ASNGGGLGEYEQY | TRBJ2-7 | TRBV6-1 | NA
ASRGEGNQPQH | TRBJ1-5 | TRBV19 | NA
ASSESVVGELR | TRBJ2-7 | TRBV10-1 | once
ASSSGLAGVAEQF | TRBJ2-1 | TRBV2 | few
ASSSATAESGYT | TRBJ1-2 | TRBV5-1 | NA
AWSVSGTVNTEAF | TRBJ1-1 | TRBV30 | NA
ASSTRWRGTSTDTQY | TRBJ2-3 | TRBV19 | many
ASRVDSRGTDTQY | TRBJ2-3 | TRBV5-1 | NA
ASSLTGRYGYT | TRBJ1-2 | TRBV7-2 | NA
ASSPSAGSYGYT | TRBJ1-2 | TRBV18 | NA
AWSSTRVSGGAVSTDTQY | TRBJ2-3 | TRBV30 | NA
ASRVIGQSDTQY | TRBJ2-3 | TRBV7-9 | NA
ASSSRHLGTYEQY | TRBJ2-7 | TRBV11-2 | NA
ASSYGTSRAYEQY | TRBJ2-7 | TRBV21-1 | NA
ASSPRRQGNEKLF | TRBJ1-4 | TRBV19 | NA
ASSLGQGNNEQY | TRBJ2-7 | TRBV5-1 | NA
AIIRANYGYT | TRBJ1-2 | TRBV10-3 | NA
ASSVGTGKMYTEAF | TRBJ1-1 | TRBV9 | NA
ASSLRDRAIYGYT | TRBJ1-2 | TRBV28 | NA
ASSYGQAYTYEQY | TRBJ2-7 | TRBV6-5 | NA
ASSLDASPKKQF | TRBJ2-1 | TRBV7-9 | NA
ASNSGTQGNEQF | TRBJ2-1 | TRBV5-1 | once
ASSQGQTTNNEQF | TRBJ2-1 | TRBV4-1 | few
ASRGTGGYNQPQH | TRBJ1-5 | TRBV6-1 | NA
AWSQVGAETQY | TRBJ2-5 | TRBV30 | few
ASSLESRSTDTQY | TRBJ2-3 | TRBV7-2 | NA
ATTRGQGGNQPQH | TRBJ1-5 | TRBV19 | NA
ASSPLAGTTDTQY | TRBJ2-3 | TRBV7-7 | NA
ASGLPTGTVVSYT | TRBJ1-2 | TRBV12-5 | NA
ASSLDLGQVYYEQY | TRBJ2-7 | TRBV11-2 | NA
ASSGGFTYEQY | TRBJ2-7 | TRBV19 | NA
ASRPRGTSNTGELF | TRBJ2-2 | TRBV7-9 | NA
ASSFLSEQY | TRBJ2-7 | TRBV28 | NA
ASTFSAAYEQY | TRBJ2-7 | TRBV11-2 | NA
AISERGFFEKLF | TRBJ1-4 | TRBV10-3 | once
ASSQARTVYSPLH | TRBJ1-6 | TRBV4-1 | NA
ASCRTSGLNYGYT | TRBJ1-2 | TRBV28 | once
ASSQAQGGTPLH | TRBJ1-6 | TRBV14 | few
ASSQEIGYGYT | TRBJ1-2 | TRBV4-1 | NA
ASSYRGLAWDTQY | TRBJ2-3 | TRBV6-5 | NA
ASSRSPSRSSYNEQF | TRBJ2-1 | TRBV4-1 | NA
ASSLGTKEKLF | TRBJ1-4 | TRBV7-8 | NA
ASRRETGTGELF | TRBJ2-2 | TRBV5-1 | NA
ASTDSSNQPQH | TRBJ1-5 | TRBV10-3 | few